These T cell receptor beta chains were read from a single sample in a study of blood T cell repertoires in COVID-19. Assay: immunoSEQ multiplex PCR; the TCRdb copy retains only in-frame clones and omits some. Counted here are about 200,000 clones, approximately 80% occurring once; the ten biggest clones make up around 1%. The sample comprised peripheral blood. The receptors here all came from a man in his sixties with COVID-19, enrolled during active disease. CDR3s leave out the opening cysteine and the closing phenylalanine or tryptophan. The D gene is left open where the match is weak. Size values are once, few and many counts, or a class for expanded clones, and some rows have none.

TRBD2	.	TRBV20-1	TRBJ2-3	SASRGLAGDTQY
.	.	TRBV2	TRBJ1-2	ASSAIGGGSYGYT
.	.	TRBV6-6	TRBJ1-5	ASTPRGSNQPQH
.	.	TRBV3-1/TRBV3-2	TRBJ2-7	ASSQGFAGKGYEQY
.	.	TRBV30	TRBJ2-2	AWSAQQGTGELF
.	.	TRBV12-3/TRBV12-4	TRBJ2-2	ASSSSNTGELF
.	once	TRBV3-1/TRBV3-2	TRBJ1-2	ASSQSLRAYGYT
.	.	TRBV4-3	TRBJ1-6	ASSQVQGNSPLH
.	.	TRBV28	TRBJ2-7	ASIGPLRAAQYEQY
.	.	TRBV29-1	TRBJ2-5	SVEFRQSETQY
TRBD1	few	TRBV5-5	TRBJ2-7	ASSLTGTETYEQY
.	.	TRBV5-4	TRBJ1-6	ASSLPGSVNSPLH
TRBD2	.	TRBV3-1/TRBV3-2	TRBJ2-2	ASSRPLAYTQPGELF
.	.	TRBV27	TRBJ2-7	ASSPTPGTQKYEQY
.	.	TRBV6-4	TRBJ2-7	ASSGLEQY
.	.	TRBV3-1/TRBV3-2	TRBJ1-1	ASSHLQVNTEAF
.	.	TRBV28	TRBJ2-5	ATLRTGVGTQY
TRBD1	.	TRBV18	TRBJ1-4	ASSPQMVQGARTNEKLF
.	.	TRBV4-3	TRBJ1-3	ASSRGVPSSGNTIY
.	once	TRBV5-4	TRBJ1-1	ATFVGGRVGSTEAF
.	.	TRBV10-3	TRBJ1-1	AISGEPGVAF
TRBD2	.	TRBV29-1	TRBJ2-7	SVRASGNFSPEQY
.	.	TRBV27	TRBJ1-6	ASRRGWNSPLH
.	.	TRBV30	TRBJ1-2	AWSEVSYGYT
.	once	TRBV10-2	TRBJ1-5	ASSAAFGGNGGSNQPQH
.	.	TRBV4-3	TRBJ1-2	ASSQVVTAHYGYT
.	.	TRBV6-5	TRBJ1-5	ASSSRGTQPQH
.	once	TRBV4-2	TRBJ1-2	ASRRAGPIGYT
.	.	TRBV24-1	TRBJ1-1	ATTYQNTEAF
TRBD1	.	TRBV11-2	TRBJ1-4	ASSRRQGLNEKLF
.	.	TRBV27	TRBJ1-1	ASSFFGSTGEAF
TRBD1	.	TRBV27	TRBJ1-5	ASSFGTGANQPQH
TRBD1	.	TRBV9	TRBJ2-7	ASSVGTGTIYEQY
TRBD1	.	TRBV5-1	TRBJ1-4	ASQGQGNEKLF
TRBD2	.	TRBV5-4	TRBJ2-1	ASSFGGSIYNEQF
.	.	TRBV11-2	TRBJ2-1	ASREVREQF
.	.	TRBV7-3	TRBJ2-7	ASSLSVALQGPYEQY
.	once	TRBV10-2	TRBJ1-3	ASSEPTRTPLSGNTIY
TRBD2	.	TRBV30	TRBJ2-1	AWVGLAGVWF
.	.	TRBV5-1	TRBJ2-2	ASRGGQNTGELF